Below are 12 T cell receptor beta chains sequenced from a single sample in a study of blood T cell repertoires in COVID-19. Sequencing used immunoSEQ multiplex PCR; TCRdb keeps in-frame clones, though not all of them. The table has roughly 250,000 clones, approximately 80% seen once; the top ten hold about 4.8%. The sample comprised peripheral blood. Receptors were obtained from a woman between 70 and 85 years old with acute or convalescent COVID-19.

V and J are TRBV6-5 and TRBJ1-1; D not certain. Trimming removed 6 bases from V and 4 bases from J, with 15 bases in between. This CDR3 comprises 14 residues. CDR1 MNHEY and CDR2 SVGAGI come from the germline V gene. The CDR3 loop is CASSTSTGITEAFF. The CDR3 region has the DNA TGTGCCAGCAGCACATCGACGGGGATCACTGAAGCTTTCTTT.

This chain joins TRBV19 and TRBJ1-5, with D unresolved. This CDR3 has 15 amino acids. Germline lookup yields CDR1 LNHDA and CDR2 SQIVND (reference sequence). V was pared by 5 bases and J by 3 bases, with 14 bases between. The CDR3 DNA sequence: TGTGCCAGTAGTGAGGTCTGGGGAGACAATCAGCCCCAGCATTTT. As protein: CASSEVWGDNQPQHF.

The rearrangement joins TRBV5-1 to TRBJ2-5; D may be TRBD2 (6 bases). Germline V gives CDR1 SGHRS, CDR2 YFSETQ. The CDR3 contains 15 residues. V shed 0 bases and J shed 4 bases, with 13 bases lying between them. The CDR3 loop reads CASSLGGNGGETQYF. CDR3 coding DNA: TGCGCCAGCAGCTTGGGGGGCAACGGGGGAGAGACCCAGTACTTC.

A word on this clone: The same CDR3 arises from other DNA sequences in this sample as well. This rearrangement joins TRBV5-1 to TRBJ2-7; D uncertain. V shed 0 bases and J shed 0 bases, with 7 bases lying between them. There are 14 residues in the CDR3. Germline V gives CDR1 SGHRS, CDR2 YFSETQ. The CDR3 is CASSLDSRSYEQYF. In DNA, the CDR3 is TGCGCCAGCAGCTTGGATAGCCGCTCCTACGAGCAGTACTTC. Filled out from reference TRBV5-1 and TRBJ2-7, the complete variable domain reads KAGVTQTPRYLIKTRGQQVTLSCSPISGHRSVSWYQQTPGQGLQFLFEYFSETQRNKGNFPGRFSGRQFSNSRSEMNVSTLELGDSALYLCASSLDSRSYEQYFGPGTRLTVT.

The genes are TRBV7-2 and TRBJ2-1; 7 nucleotides line up with TRBD2. CDR1 is SGHTA, CDR2 FQGNSA, per germline. The CDR3 has 15 amino acids. V was pared by 3 bases and J by 5 bases, with 7 bases of the junction left unmatched. CDR3 DNA: TGTGCCAGCAGCTTCCTAGCGGCCAATAACAATGAGCAGTTCTTC. Translated: CASSFLAANNNEQFF.

The chain recombines TRBV9 with TRBJ1-2; D perhaps matches TRBD1 (5 bases). The CDR3 has 16 residues. V dropped 0 bases and J dropped 0 bases, with 12 bases sitting between them. CDR1 and CDR2 from the germline V gene are SGDLS and YYNGEE. CDR3: CASSVGGAGANYGYTF. For the CDR3, the DNA is TGTGCCAGCAGCGTAGGCGGGGCCGGAGCTAACTATGGCTACACCTTC.

This chain joins TRBV19 and TRBJ1-1, with 10 bases matching TRBD1. Germline CDR1 is LNHDA and CDR2 is SQIVND (reference sequence). Unmatched junction bases numbered 6, after V lost 5 bases and J lost 6 bases. This CDR3 spans 14 amino acids. In DNA, the CDR3 is TGTGCCAGTAGTGGAAGACAGGGGGCACCTGAAGCTTTCTTT. Translated: CASSGRQGAPEAFF. Full variable domain (missing parts from reference TRBV19 and TRBJ1-1): DGGITQSPKYLFRKEGQNVTLSCEQNLNHDAMYWYRQDPGQGLRLIYYSQIVNDFQKGDIAEGYSVSREKKESFPLTVTSAQKNPTAFYLCASSGRQGAPEAFFGQGTRLTVV.

The chain joins TRBV6-5 to TRBJ1-1, with no clear D. The CDR3 loop spans 14 amino acids. V gave up 2 bases and J gave up 0 bases, with 7 bases separating them. Germline V CDR1 and CDR2: MNHEY, SVGAGI. The CDR3 loop reads CASSYELVNTEAFF. The CDR3 DNA follows: TGTGCCAGCAGTTACGAACTCGTGAACACTGAAGCTTTCTTT.

The chain has TRBV11-2 and TRBJ1-1; 8 bases line up with TRBD1. This CDR3 spans 13 amino acids. The V and J ends lost 4 bases and 6 bases, in that order; junction bases with no gene match: 4. The V gene's germline CDR1 is SGHAT and CDR2 FQNNGV. The CDR3 spells CASSSDRVAEAFF. CDR3 DNA sequence: TGTGCCAGCAGCTCGGACAGGGTCGCTGAAGCTTTCTTT.

This chain connects TRBV5-1 to TRBJ1-5; D may be TRBD1 (6 bases). The CDR3 covers 15 residues. With 4 bases removed from V and 0 bases from J, the gap between germline ends came to 11 bases. Germline V gene data show CDR1 as SGHRS and CDR2 as YFSETQ. The CDR3, as DNA: TGCGCCAGCAGCGAACAGGGCTATAGCAATCAGCCCCAGCATTTT. Its protein is CASSEQGYSNQPQHF.

CDR3 sequence reads: CASSYSSTGGFADTQYF. The CDR3 bases are TGTGCCAGCAGTTACTCGTCGACGGGGGGCTTCGCAGATACGCAGTATTTT. The chain links TRBV6-2 or TRBV6-3 to TRBJ2-3; the D gene is possibly TRBD2 (7 bases). CDR3 length equals 17 residues. Trimming cost V 0 bases and J 4 bases, with 17 bases left between them. Germline-derived CDR1 and CDR2 are MNHEY and SVGEGT.

V usage is TRBV7-2 and J usage is TRBJ1-3; 9 positions agree with TRBD1. This CDR3 is built from 16 residues. V shed 5 bases, J shed 4 bases, and the junction held 9 bases outside the gene matches. In germline, CDR1 is SGHTA, CDR2 FQGNSA. In DNA form, the CDR3 reads TGTGCCAGCAGCGGCCGACAGGGGGGTTCGGGAAACACCATATATTTT. It yields the protein CASSGRQGGSGNTIYF.